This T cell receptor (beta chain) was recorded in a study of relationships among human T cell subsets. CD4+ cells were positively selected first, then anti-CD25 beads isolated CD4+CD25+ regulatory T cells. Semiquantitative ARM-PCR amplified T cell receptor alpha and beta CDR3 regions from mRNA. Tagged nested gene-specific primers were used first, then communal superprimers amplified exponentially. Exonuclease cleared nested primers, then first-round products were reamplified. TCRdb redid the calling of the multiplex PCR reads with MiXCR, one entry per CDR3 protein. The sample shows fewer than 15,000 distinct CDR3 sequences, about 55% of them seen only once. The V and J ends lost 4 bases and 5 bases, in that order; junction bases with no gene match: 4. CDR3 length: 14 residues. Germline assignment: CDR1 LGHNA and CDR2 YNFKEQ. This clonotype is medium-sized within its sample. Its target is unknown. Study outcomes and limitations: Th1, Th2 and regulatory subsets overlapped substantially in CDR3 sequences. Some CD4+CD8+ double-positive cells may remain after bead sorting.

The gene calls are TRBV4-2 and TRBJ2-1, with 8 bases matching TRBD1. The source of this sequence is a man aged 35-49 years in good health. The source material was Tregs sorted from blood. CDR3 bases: TGTGCCAGCAGCCGCGGACAGGGTAACAATGAGCAGTTCTTC. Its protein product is CASSRGQGNNEQFF.